This T cell receptor (beta chain) appears in the sequencing data of a study of blood T cells in healthy people across ages. Points from the study as a whole: In older individuals, TCR beta diversity per million T cells was lower, falling roughly linearly with age.

Germline CDR1 is SQVTM and CDR2 is ANQGSEA. The CDR3 runs 15 residues. Next came a second PCR, run for about 6 to 12 cycles, which used a sample-barcoded 5' primer along with a J-beta primer mix. A minimum of 3 million CDR3-containing paired-end reads was obtained for each sample. TCRdb redid the calling of the 5' RACE reads with MiXCR, one entry per CDR3 protein. This table has about 1.8 million distinct CDR3 sequences, roughly 49% appearing once. Details on this clonotype: Its antigen is currently unknown.

The clonotype was recovered from a middle-aged woman in good health. The rearrangement uses TRBV29-1 and TRBJ2-7, with TRBD1 matching 7 bases. The DNA matches TRBJ2-5 better at its end, which makes the J call doubtful. The sample was blood. CDR3 nucleotide sequence: TGCAGCGGAAGTGAGGGACAGTTTGTCGCAGAGACCCAGTACTTC. Residues: CSGSEGQFVAETQYF.